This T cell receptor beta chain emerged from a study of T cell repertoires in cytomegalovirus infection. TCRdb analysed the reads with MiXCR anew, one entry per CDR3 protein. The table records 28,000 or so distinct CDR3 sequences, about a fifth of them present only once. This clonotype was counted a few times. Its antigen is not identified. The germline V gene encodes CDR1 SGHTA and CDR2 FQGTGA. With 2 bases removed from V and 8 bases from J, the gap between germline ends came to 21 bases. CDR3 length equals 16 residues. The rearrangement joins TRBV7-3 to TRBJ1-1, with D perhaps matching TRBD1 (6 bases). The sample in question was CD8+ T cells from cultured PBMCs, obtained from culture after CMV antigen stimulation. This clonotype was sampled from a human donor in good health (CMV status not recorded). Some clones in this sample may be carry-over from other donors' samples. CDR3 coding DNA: TGTGCCAGCAGCTTATCGGGGGGCAGGGGACTTTCCGAAGCTTTCTTT. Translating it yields CASSLSGGRGLSEAFF. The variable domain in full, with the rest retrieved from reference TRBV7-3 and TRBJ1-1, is GAGVSQTPSNKVTEKGKYVELRCDPISGHTALYWYRQSLGQGPEFLIYFQGTGAADDSGLPNDRFFAVRPEGSVSTLKIQRTERGDSAVYLCASSLSGGRGLSEAFFGQGTRLTVV.